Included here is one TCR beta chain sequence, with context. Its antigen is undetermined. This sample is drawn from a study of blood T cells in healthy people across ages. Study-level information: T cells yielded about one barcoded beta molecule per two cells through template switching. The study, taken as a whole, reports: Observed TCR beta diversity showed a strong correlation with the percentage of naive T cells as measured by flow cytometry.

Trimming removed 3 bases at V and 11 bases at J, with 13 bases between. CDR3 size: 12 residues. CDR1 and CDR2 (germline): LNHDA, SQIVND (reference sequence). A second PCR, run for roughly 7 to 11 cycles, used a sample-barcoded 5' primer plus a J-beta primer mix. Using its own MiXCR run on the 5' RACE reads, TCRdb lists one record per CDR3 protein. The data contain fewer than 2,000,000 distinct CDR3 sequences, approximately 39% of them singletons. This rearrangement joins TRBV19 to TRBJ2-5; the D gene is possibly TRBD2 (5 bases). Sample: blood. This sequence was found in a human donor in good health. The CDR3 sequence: CASSIRVGGQYF. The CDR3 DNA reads TGTGCCAGTAGTATTAGAGTTGGCGGGCAGTACTTC.